This T cell receptor beta chain was documented in a study of Ad26.COV2.S vaccination and SARS-CoV-2 variants. Here immunoSEQ multiplex PCR was the method, and the copy in TCRdb shows in-frame clones only, minus some. This sample has 350,000 to 500,000 clones, with 88% found just once. Described treatment: some 20 received Ad26.COV2.S at low or high dose, single or two shots; 5 received placebo; per-sample allocation not given. Sampling happened 63 days after the first vaccine or placebo injection. Expressing Wuhan-strain SARS-CoV-2 spike, an Ad26 vector served as the vaccine. With regard to this clone: What it binds is not known.

In germline, CDR1 is SGHVS, CDR2 FNYEAQ. CDR3 size: 15 residues. Deletions cut 2 bases from V and 4 bases from J, with 15 bases between. Notes on the study in general: Vaccinees showed greater spike-specific TCR breadth than placebo recipients. Substantial breadth in spike-specific CD8+ and CD4+ T cell responses was reportedly seen after vaccination.

This specimen consisted of peripheral blood, obtained in a trial of Ad26.COV2.S vaccine versus placebo. This receptor was obtained from a person aged 18 to 65 who received the Ad26.COV2.S COVID-19 vaccine or a placebo. The chain has TRBV7-6 and TRBJ2-7, with D possibly being TRBD1 (6 bases). The CDR3 DNA reads as TGTGCCAGCAGCTTAAACGGCAGGGGCCTGTACGAGCAGTACTTC. Translation gives CASSLNGRGLYEQYF.